The rows below give T cell receptor beta chains drawn from one sample of a study of cytomegalovirus exposure and HLA in healthy donors. The repertoire was sequenced with immunoSEQ multiplex PCR; TCRdb's copy has only in-frame clones and lacks some. The sample lists around 200,000 clones; more than 75% were seen once. The sample consisted of PBMCs. The receptors here all came from a man aged 40-55 years in good health and CMV-seropositive. CDR3s leave out the opening cysteine and the closing phenylalanine or tryptophan. Fields, in order: J gene, V gene, CDR3 protein.

TRBJ2-1 TRBV7-2 ASSLSASGRFSYNEQF
TRBJ1-5 TRBV6-1 ATIGQGYQPQH
TRBJ2-1 TRBV7-9 ASSRKTSSNEQF
TRBJ2-3 TRBV10-1 ASSDFGRTTDTQY
TRBJ2-1 TRBV7-9 ASSLPGLSYNEQF
TRBJ1-1 TRBV2 ASSPEDRGRTEAF
TRBJ2-3 TRBV19 ASLAAQAPTDTQY
TRBJ2-6 TRBV5-1 ASSLTQGSSGANVLT
TRBJ2-7 TRBV5-4 ASSLNAEQY
TRBJ2-7 TRBV5-5 ASSSGTGAYEQY
TRBJ2-1 TRBV4-1 ASSLLLGASGNSYNEQF
TRBJ2-7 TRBV6-1 ASSEGSSYEQY
TRBJ1-2 TRBV6-1 ASSEGVQVYGYT
TRBJ1-1 TRBV4-1 ASSHSRDRGPNTEAF
TRBJ1-4 TRBV5-6 ATSGKTNEKLF
TRBJ1-1 TRBV18 ASSRYGGLANTEAF
TRBJ2-5 TRBV7-9 ASSSETETQY
TRBJ1-2 TRBV5-1 ASSFDSSNYGYT
TRBJ1-2 TRBV29-1 SVPGYYGYT
TRBJ2-4 TRBV2 ASSDSRSTTPRD
TRBJ1-2 TRBV2 ASSWDRGNYGYT
TRBJ1-1 TRBV29-1 SVEYVGGNTEAF
TRBJ1-1 TRBV5-4 ASSFIRGLQNTEAF
TRBJ1-2 TRBV14 ASSEDTRSGYT
TRBJ2-2 TRBV7-6 ASSLGGQGASGELF
TRBJ1-3 TRBV30 AWSVLDRITNTIY
TRBJ2-5 TRBV14 ASSQVWASGSKETQY